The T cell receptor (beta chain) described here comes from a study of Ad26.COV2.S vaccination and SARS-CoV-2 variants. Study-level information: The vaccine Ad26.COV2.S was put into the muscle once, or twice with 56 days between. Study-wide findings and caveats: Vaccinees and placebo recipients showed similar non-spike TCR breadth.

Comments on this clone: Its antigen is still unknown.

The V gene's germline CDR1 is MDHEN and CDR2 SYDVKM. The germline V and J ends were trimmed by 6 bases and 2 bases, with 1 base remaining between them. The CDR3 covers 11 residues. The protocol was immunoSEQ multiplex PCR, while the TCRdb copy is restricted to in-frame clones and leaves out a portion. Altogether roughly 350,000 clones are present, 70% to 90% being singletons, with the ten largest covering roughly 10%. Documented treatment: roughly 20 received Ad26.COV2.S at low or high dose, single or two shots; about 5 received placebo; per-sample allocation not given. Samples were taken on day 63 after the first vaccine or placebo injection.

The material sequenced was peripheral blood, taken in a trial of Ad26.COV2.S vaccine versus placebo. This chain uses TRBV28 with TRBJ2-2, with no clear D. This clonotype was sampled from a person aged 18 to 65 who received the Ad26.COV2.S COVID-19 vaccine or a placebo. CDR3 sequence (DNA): TGTGCCAGCAGAAACACCGGGGAGCTGTTTTTT. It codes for CASRNTGELFF.